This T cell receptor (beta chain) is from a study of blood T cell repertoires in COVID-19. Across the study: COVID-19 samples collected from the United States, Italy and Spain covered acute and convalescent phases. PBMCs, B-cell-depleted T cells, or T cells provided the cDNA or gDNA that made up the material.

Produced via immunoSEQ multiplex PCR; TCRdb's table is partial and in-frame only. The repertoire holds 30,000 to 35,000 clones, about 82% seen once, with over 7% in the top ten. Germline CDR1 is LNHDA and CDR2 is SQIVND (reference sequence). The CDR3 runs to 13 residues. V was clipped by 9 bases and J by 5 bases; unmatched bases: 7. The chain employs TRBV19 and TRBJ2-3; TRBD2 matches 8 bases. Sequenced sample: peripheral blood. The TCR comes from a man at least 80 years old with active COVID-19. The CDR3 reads CASRRGGKDTQYF. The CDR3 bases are TGTGCCAGCAGACGGGGGGGCAAAGATACGCAGTATTTT.